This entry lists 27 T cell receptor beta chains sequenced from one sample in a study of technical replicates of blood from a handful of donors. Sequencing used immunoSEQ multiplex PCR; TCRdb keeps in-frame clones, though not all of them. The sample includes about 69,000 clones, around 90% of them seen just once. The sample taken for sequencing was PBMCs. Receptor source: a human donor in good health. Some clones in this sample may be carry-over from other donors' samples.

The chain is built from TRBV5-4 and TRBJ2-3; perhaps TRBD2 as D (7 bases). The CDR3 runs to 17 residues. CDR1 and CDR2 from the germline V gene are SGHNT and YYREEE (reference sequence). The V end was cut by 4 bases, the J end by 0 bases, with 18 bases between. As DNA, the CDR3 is TGTGCCAGCAGCCTAAAAGTCGGGGGGCCTAGCACAGATACGCAGTATTTT. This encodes CASSLKVGGPSTDTQYF.

Here the CDR3 DNA reads TGTGCCAGCAGCCCACTAGCGGGGGGGTATGAGCAGTTCTTC. Translated: CASSPLAGGYEQFF. This chain joins TRBV14 and TRBJ2-1; 13 nucleotides match TRBD2. CDR3 size: 14 residues. Germline V CDR1 and CDR2: SGHDN, FVKESK. J lost 8 bases, V lost 4 bases, and 2 bases had no gene match.

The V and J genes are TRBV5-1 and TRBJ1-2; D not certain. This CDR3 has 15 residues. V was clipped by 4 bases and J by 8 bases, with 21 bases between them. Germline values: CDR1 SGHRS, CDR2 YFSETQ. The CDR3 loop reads CASSPYQREVRGYTF. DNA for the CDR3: TGCGCCAGCAGCCCCTACCAAAGGGAGGTGCGGGGCTACACCTTC.

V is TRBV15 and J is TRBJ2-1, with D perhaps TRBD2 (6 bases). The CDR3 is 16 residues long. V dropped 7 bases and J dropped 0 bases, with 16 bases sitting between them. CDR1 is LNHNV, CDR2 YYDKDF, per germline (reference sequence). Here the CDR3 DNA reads TGTGCCACCACCCAACCTGGGGAGGTCTCCTACAATGAGCAGTTCTTC. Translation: CATTQPGEVSYNEQFF.

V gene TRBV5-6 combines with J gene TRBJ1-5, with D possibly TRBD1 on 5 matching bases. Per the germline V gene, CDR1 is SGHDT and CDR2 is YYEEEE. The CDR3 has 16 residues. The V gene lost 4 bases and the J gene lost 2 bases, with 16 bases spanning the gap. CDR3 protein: CASSGGGYWGNQPQHF. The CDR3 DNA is TGTGCCAGCAGCGGGGGGGGGTACTGGGGCAATCAGCCCCAGCATTTT.

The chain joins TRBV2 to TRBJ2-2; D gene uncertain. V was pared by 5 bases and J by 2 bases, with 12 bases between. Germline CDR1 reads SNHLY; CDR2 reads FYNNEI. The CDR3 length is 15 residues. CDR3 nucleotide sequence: TGTGCCAGCAGTAGCAATAACTTAAACACCGGGGAGCTGTTTTTT. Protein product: CASSSNNLNTGELFF.

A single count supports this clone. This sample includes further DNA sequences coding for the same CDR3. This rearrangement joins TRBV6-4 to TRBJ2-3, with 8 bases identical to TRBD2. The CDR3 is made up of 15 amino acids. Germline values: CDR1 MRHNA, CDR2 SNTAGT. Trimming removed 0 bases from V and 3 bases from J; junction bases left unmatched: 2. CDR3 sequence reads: CASSDSGGGTDTQYF. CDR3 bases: TGTGCCAGCAGTGACTCCGGGGGGGGGACAGATACGCAGTATTTT.

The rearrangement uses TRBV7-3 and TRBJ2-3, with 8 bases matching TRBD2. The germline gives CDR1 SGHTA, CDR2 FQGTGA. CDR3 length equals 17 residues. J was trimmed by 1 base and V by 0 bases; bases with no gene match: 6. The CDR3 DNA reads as TGTGCCAGCAGCTTAACGGGGTCGCGGGGGGGCACAGATACGCAGTATTTT. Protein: CASSLTGSRGGTDTQYF.

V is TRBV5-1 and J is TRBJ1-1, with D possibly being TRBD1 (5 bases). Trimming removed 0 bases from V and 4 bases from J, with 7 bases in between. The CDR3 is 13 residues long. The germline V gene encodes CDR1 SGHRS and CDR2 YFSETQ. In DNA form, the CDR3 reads TGCGCCAGCAGCTTGGACAGGACCACTGAAGCTTTCTTT. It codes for CASSLDRTTEAFF.

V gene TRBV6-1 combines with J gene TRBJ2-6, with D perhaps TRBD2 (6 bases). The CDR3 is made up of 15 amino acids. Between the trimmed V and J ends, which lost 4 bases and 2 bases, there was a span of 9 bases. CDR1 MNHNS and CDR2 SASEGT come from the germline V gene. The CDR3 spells CASSVEGTGANVLTF. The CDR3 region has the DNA TGTGCCAGCAGTGTGGAGGGTACTGGGGCCAACGTCCTGACTTTC.

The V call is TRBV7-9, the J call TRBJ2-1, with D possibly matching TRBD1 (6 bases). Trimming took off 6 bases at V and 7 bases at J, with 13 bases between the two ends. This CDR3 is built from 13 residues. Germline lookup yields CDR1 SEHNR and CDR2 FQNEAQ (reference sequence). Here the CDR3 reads CASRWVQGNEQFF. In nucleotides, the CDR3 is TGTGCCAGCAGATGGGTACAGGGTAATGAGCAGTTCTTC.

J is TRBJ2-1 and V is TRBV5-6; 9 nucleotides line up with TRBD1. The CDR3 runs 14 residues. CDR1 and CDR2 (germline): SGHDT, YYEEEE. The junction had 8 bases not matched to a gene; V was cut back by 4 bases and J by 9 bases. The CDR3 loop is CASSQPGQGSEQFF. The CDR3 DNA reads TGTGCCAGCAGCCAACCGGGACAGGGCTCTGAGCAGTTCTTC.

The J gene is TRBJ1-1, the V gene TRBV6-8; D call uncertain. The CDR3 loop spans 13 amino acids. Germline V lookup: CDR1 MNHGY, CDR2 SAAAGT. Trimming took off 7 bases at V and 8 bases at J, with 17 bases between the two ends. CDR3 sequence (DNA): TGTGCCAGCACGCTCGACCTGAGGAGAGAAGCTTTCTTT. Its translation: CASTLDLRREAFF.

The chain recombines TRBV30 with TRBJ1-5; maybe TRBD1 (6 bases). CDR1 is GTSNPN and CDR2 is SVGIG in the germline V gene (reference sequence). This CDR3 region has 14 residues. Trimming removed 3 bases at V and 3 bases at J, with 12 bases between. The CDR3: CAWRHRTVNQPQHF. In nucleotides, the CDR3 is TGTGCCTGGAGGCACCGGACAGTCAATCAGCCCCAGCATTTT.

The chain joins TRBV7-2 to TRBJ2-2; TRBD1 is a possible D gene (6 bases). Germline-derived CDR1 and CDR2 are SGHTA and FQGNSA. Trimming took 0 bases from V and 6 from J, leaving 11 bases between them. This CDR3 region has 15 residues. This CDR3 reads CASSLAFAGAGELFF. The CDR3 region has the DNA TGTGCCAGCAGCTTAGCGTTCGCAGGGGCCGGGGAGCTGTTTTTT.

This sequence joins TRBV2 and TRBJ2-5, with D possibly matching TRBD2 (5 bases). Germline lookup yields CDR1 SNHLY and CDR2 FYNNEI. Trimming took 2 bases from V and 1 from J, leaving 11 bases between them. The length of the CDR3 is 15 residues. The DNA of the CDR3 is TGTGCCAGCAGTGAACGATTGACTACCCAAGAGACCCAGTACTTC. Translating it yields CASSERLTTQETQYF.

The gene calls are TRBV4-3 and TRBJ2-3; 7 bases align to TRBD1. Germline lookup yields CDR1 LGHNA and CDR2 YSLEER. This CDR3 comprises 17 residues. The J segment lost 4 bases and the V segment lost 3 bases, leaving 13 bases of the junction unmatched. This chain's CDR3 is CASSQGTHRTGPDTQYF. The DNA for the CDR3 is TGCGCCAGCAGCCAGGGAACCCATCGGACAGGCCCAGATACGCAGTATTTT.

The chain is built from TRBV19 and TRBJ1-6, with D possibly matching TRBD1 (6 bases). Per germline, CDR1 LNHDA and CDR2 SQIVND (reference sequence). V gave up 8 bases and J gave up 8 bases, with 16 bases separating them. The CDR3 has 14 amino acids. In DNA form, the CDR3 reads TGTGCCAGTGGGGTACGGGGGGGCGATTCACCCCTCCACTTT. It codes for CASGVRGGDSPLHF.

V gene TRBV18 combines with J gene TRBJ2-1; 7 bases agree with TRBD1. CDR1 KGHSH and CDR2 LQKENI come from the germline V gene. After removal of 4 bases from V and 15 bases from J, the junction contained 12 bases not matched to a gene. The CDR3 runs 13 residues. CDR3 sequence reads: CASSQAPTGQVFF. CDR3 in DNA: TGTGCCAGCTCACAGGCACCGACAGGGCAAGTGTTCTTC.

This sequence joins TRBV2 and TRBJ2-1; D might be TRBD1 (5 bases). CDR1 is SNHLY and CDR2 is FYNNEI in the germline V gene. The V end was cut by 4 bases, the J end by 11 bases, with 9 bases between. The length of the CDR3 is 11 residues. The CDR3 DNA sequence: TGTGCCAGCAGTGGACAGATCAAGCAGTTCTTC. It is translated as CASSGQIKQFF.

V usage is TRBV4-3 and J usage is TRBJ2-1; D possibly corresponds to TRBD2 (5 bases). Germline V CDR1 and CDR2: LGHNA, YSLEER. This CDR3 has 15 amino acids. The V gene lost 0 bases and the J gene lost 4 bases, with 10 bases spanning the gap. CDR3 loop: CASSQEPGIYNEQFF. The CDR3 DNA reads TGCGCCAGCAGCCAAGAACCCGGGATATACAATGAGCAGTTCTTC.

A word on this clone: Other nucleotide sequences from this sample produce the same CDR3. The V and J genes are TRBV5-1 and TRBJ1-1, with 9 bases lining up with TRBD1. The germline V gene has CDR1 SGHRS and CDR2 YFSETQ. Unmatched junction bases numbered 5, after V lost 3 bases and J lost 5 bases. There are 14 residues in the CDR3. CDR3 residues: CASSSGQGGTEAFF. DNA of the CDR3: TGCGCCAGCAGCTCGGGACAGGGAGGAACTGAAGCTTTCTTT.

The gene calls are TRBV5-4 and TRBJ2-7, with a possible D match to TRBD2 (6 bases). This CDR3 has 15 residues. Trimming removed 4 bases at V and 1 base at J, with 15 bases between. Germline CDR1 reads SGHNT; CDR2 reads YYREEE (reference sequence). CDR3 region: CASSPGGRGSYEQYF. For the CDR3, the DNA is TGTGCCAGCAGCCCTGGGGGTCGGGGGTCCTACGAGCAGTACTTC.

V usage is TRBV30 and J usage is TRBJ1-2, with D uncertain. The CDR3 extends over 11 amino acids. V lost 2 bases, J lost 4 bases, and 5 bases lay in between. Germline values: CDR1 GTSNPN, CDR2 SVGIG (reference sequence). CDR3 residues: CAWSNRYGYTF. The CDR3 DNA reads TGTGCCTGGAGTAATCGCTATGGCTACACCTTC.

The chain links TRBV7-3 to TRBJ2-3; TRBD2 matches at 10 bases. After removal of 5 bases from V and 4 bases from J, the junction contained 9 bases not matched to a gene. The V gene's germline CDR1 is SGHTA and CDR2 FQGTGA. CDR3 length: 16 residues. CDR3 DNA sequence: TGTGCCAGCAGCCCACAAGCGGGAGGGGTATCAGATACGCAGTATTTT. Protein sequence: CASSPQAGGVSDTQYF. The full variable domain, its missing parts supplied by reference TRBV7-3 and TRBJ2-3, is GAGVSQTPSNKVTEKGKYVELRCDPISGHTALYWYRQSLGQGPEFLIYFQGTGAADDSGLPNDRFFAVRPEGSVSTLKIQRTERGDSAVYLCASSPQAGGVSDTQYFGPGTRLTVL.

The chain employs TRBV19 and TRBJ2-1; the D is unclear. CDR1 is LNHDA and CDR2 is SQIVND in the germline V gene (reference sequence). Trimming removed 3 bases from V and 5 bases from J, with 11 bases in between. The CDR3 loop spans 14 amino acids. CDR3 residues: CASSILGPDNEQFF. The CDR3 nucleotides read TGTGCCAGTAGTATCCTTGGCCCAGACAATGAGCAGTTCTTC.

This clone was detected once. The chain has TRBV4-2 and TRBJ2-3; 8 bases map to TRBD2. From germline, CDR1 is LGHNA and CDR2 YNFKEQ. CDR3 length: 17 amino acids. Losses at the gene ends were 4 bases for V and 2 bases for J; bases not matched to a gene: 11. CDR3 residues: CASSRAGTSGVTDTQYF. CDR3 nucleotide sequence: TGTGCCAGCAGCCGGGCCGGGACTAGTGGTGTCACAGATACGCAGTATTTT.